The rows below give T cell receptor beta chains drawn from one sample of a study of fetal regulatory T cell absence and autoimmunity. Using immunoSEQ multiplex PCR, the repertoire was profiled, and TCRdb retains in-frame clones only, with some absent. The table has about 95,000 clones, approximately 79% seen once; the top ten hold 1.5% to 2.5%. Specimen: pancreas tissue. These receptors came from a male donor with IPEX syndrome. Each CDR3 is given without its conserved first and last residue. Fields, in order: J gene, V gene, CDR3 protein.

J: TRBJ2-2
V: TRBV10-3
CDR3: AISVLGRELF

J: TRBJ2-6
V: TRBV4-1
CDR3: ASSHLASGANVLT

J: TRBJ2-3
V: TRBV5-1
CDR3: ASSLRADTQY

J: TRBJ2-1
V: TRBV2
CDR3: ASSEAPIVSLEHNEQF

J: TRBJ1-2
V: TRBV27
CDR3: ASGAGTPYGYT

J: TRBJ1-3
V: TRBV6-5
CDR3: ASRSGGSGNTIY

J: TRBJ2-7
V: TRBV10-3
CDR3: AISGSSYEQY

J: TRBJ1-2
V: TRBV5-4
CDR3: ASSLGLGLGVGYT

J: TRBJ2-3
V: TRBV11-3
CDR3: ASSLGGGAFTDTQY

J: TRBJ2-7
V: TRBV6-5
CDR3: ASSYSTGGAGYEQY

J: TRBJ2-3
V: TRBV30
CDR3: AWSVRRSTDTQY

J: TRBJ2-1
V: TRBV7-2
CDR3: ASSSLPGPYNEQF

J: TRBJ1-2
V: TRBV11-2
CDR3: ASSGLDRFYGYT

J: TRBJ1-2
V: TRBV30
CDR3: AWSVYTYRDREYGYT

J: TRBJ2-7
V: TRBV30
CDR3: AWSAAVHHEQY

J: TRBJ2-3
V: TRBV5-6
CDR3: ASSSQGLCTDTQY

J: TRBJ2-5
V: TRBV11-2
CDR3: ASRTRLAPQETQY

J: TRBJ2-3
V: TRBV4-3
CDR3: ASSQEPPGAGGLADTQY

J: TRBJ1-1
V: TRBV27
CDR3: ASGEGRALEAF

J: TRBJ2-3
V: TRBV5-6
CDR3: ASSLALRLGTNTDTQY

J: TRBJ1-1
V: TRBV7-9
CDR3: ASTPEIEAF

J: TRBJ1-6
V: TRBV7-2
CDR3: ASSDRGSSYNSPLH

J: TRBJ2-7
V: TRBV29-1
CDR3: SARLAGGYEQY

J: TRBJ2-2
V: TRBV7-9
CDR3: ASSLHRGTAKGELF

J: TRBJ2-7
V: TRBV7-9
CDR3: ASSLDGYQQY

J: TRBJ2-5
V: TRBV5-1
CDR3: ASSLFETQY

J: TRBJ2-7
V: TRBV7-9
CDR3: ASSLNLGLEQY

J: TRBJ2-7
V: TRBV5-4
CDR3: ASTSTETYEQY

J: TRBJ2-7
V: TRBV6-6
CDR3: ATSGQGSYEQY